The 13 T cell receptor beta chains below all came from one sample that was sequenced in a study of T cell responses to AZD1222 COVID-19 vaccine. Sequencing was performed with immunoSEQ multiplex PCR; in TCRdb, only in-frame clones are kept and a portion is missing. The top ten clones hold 1.5% to 2% of a sample with about 96,000 clones, about nine tenths of them seen once. The specimen comprised peripheral blood, sampled on day 0 of AZD1222 vaccination. Receptors were obtained from an adult in good health.

This chain connects TRBV12-3 or TRBV12-4 to TRBJ2-5; the D gene is possibly TRBD2 (6 bases). The CDR3 runs to 13 residues. Trimming took off 4 bases at V and 7 bases at J, with 13 bases between the two ends. CDR3 region: CASSWGESGTQYF. The DNA of the CDR3 is TGTGCCAGCAGTTGGGGGGAATCCGGGACCCAGTACTTC.

V is TRBV15 and J is TRBJ1-4, with D unresolved. Looked up from germline, CDR1 is LNHNV and CDR2 is YYDKDF (reference sequence). V dropped 0 bases and J dropped 8 bases, with 4 bases sitting between them. CDR3 length: 12 residues. The CDR3 nucleotides are TGTGCCACCAGCAGAGATGGGGAAAAACTGTTTTTT. It translates to CATSRDGEKLFF.

CDR3 nucleotide sequence: TGTGCCAGCAGTTACTCCTGGGTTGGAGACACTGAAGCTTTCTTT. Amino acid sequence: CASSYSWVGDTEAFF. The chain employs TRBV6-5 and TRBJ1-1; D gene unclear. With 0 bases removed from V and 3 bases from J, the gap between germline ends came to 11 bases. CDR1 MNHEY and CDR2 SVGAGI come from the germline V gene. The CDR3 consists of 15 residues.

This sequence joins TRBV19 and TRBJ1-5, with D maybe TRBD1 (5 bases). Trimming left V 6 bases short and J 7 bases short, with 16 bases between. The germline gives CDR1 LNHDA, CDR2 SQIVND (reference sequence). CDR3 size: 14 residues. CDR3 coding DNA: TGTGCCAGTAGCCCTACGGGGGGTGGGCAGCCCCAGCATTTT. Translation gives CASSPTGGGQPQHF.

The CDR3 region has the DNA TGTGCCAGCAGTGAAGCAGTATGGAGAGACTATGGCTACACCTTC. Amino acids: CASSEAVWRDYGYTF. The chain recombines TRBV6-1 with TRBJ1-2; D is uncertain. From germline, CDR1 is MNHNS and CDR2 SASEGT. V shed 0 bases and J shed 3 bases, with 11 bases lying between them. This CDR3 is built from 15 residues.

This clone was recorded once. J is TRBJ1-1 and V is TRBV7-8; the match to TRBD1 covers 7 bases. The CDR3 sequence is 13 residues long. V lost 1 base, J lost 11 bases, and 7 bases stayed unmatched. Germline assignment: CDR1 SGHVS and CDR2 FQNEAQ. The CDR3, as DNA: TGTGCCAGCAGCTTAGGCCTTAGGGGGCGGGCTTTCTTT. This encodes CASSLGLRGRAFF. Complete variable domain (other parts from reference TRBV7-8 and TRBJ1-1): GAGVSQSPRYKVAKRGQDVALRCDPISGHVSLFWYQQALGQGPEFLTYFQNEAQLDKSGLPSDRFFAERPEGSVSTLKIQRTQQEDSAVYLCASSLGLRGRAFFGQGTRLTVV.

The CDR3: CASSLGGRDTGELFF. The CDR3 nucleotides read TGTGCCAGCAGTTTGGGGGGCCGGGACACCGGGGAGCTGTTTTTT. The rearrangement uses TRBV27 and TRBJ2-2, with D perhaps given as TRBD1 or TRBD2 (6 bases each). Trimming removed 3 bases from V and 3 bases from J, with 11 bases in between. The CDR3 extends over 15 amino acids. Germline CDR1 is MNHEY and CDR2 is SMNVEV (reference sequence).

The chain couples TRBV10-1 to TRBJ1-5; TRBD1 might be the D (5 bases). CDR3 length: 11 amino acids. V dropped 3 bases and J dropped 15 bases, with 12 bases sitting between them. The germline gives CDR1 WNHNN, CDR2 SYGVQD (reference sequence). For the CDR3, the DNA is TGCGCCAGCAGTGATGAAGGGAGGGGGCATTTT. Protein product: CASSDEGRGHF.

This chain links TRBV24-1 with TRBJ2-1; TRBD2 might be the D (5 bases). The CDR3 covers 15 residues. Trimming removed 3 bases from V and 0 bases from J, with 8 bases in between. The germline V gene encodes CDR1 KGHDR and CDR2 SFDVKD. Here the CDR3 DNA reads TGTGCCACCAGTGATCCGGGAAGCTCCTACAATGAGCAGTTCTTC. This translates into CATSDPGSSYNEQFF.

The chain links TRBV15 to TRBJ1-2; no firm D call. Per germline, CDR1 LNHNV and CDR2 YYDKDF (reference sequence). Trimming left V 3 bases short and J 4 bases short, with 6 bases between. This CDR3 is built from 12 residues. In nucleotides, the CDR3 is TGTGCCACCAGCAGGGACCTCTATGGCTACACCTTC. Translated, it gives CATSRDLYGYTF.

This chain links TRBV13 with TRBJ2-7; D unresolved. Per germline, CDR1 PRHDT and CDR2 FYEKMQ (reference sequence). The CDR3 is 13 residues long. The germline V and J ends were trimmed by 0 bases and 3 bases, with 6 bases remaining between them. The CDR3 region is CASSLGGVYEQYF. CDR3 DNA sequence: TGTGCCAGCAGCTTAGGAGGAGTCTACGAGCAGTACTTC. Based on the CDR3 plus reference TRBV13 and TRBJ2-7, the full variable domain is AAGVIQSPRHLIKEKRETATLKCYPIPRHDTVYWYQQGPGQDPQFLISFYEKMQSDKGSIPDRFSAQQFSDYHSELNMSSLELGDSALYFCASSLGGVYEQYFGPGTRLTVT.

The V gene is TRBV7-9, the J gene TRBJ2-7; D is unresolved. Trimming pared 4 bases from V and 7 bases from J, leaving 8 bases between. In germline, CDR1 is SEHNR, CDR2 FQNEAQ (reference sequence). The CDR3 extends over 11 amino acids. The CDR3 loop is CASSSVGEQYF. The CDR3 DNA reads as TGTGCCAGCAGCTCAGTCGGTGAGCAGTACTTC.

The chain employs TRBV5-6 and TRBJ1-6; TRBD1 might be the D (6 bases). This CDR3 is 15 amino acids long. Germline V gene sequence: CDR1 SGHDT, CDR2 YYEEEE. V dropped 4 bases and J dropped 7 bases, with 15 bases sitting between them. The CDR3 DNA sequence: TGTGCCAGCAGCCGACAGGCTATGTTAAATTCACCCCTCCACTTT. Translated: CASSRQAMLNSPLHF.